This TCR beta chain was recovered during a study of T cell responses to AZD1222 COVID-19 vaccine (dated by TCRdb to about 2021). With regard to the full study: TCR sequencing covered over 230 trial participants: 207 given two doses of AZD1222 and some 25 given two doses of MenACWY control vaccine. Trial participants were enrolled by age into subgroups of 18-55, 56-69 and 70-plus years, and roughly 160, 29 and 62 TCR-sequenced participants, respectively, were included in these subgroups.

The time point label, as the study defines it: about 28 days (+/-7) after the second vaccine dose. AZD1222 recipients given second doses at about 4 weeks or at about 12 weeks were pooled, since spike-specific TCR depth and breadth were not found to differ between the two schedules. Vaccinee samples were obtained from the UK trials COV001 and COV002, which included a single-blind randomized controlled phase 2/3 trial of AZD1222 (ChAdOx1 nCoV-19) in healthy adults. For TCRbeta chain sequencing, PBMC samples were collected from trial participants at day 0 and at day 28 after the second dose. The CDR3 regions of human TCRbeta chains were analyzed by immunosequencing. In the original analysis: Repertoire TCRs were checked for matches against a reference library of SARS-CoV-2-specific TCRs that had been generated using the MIRA antigen-specificity platform. Breadth meant the fraction of unique TCRs that were SARS-CoV-2-associated, whereas depth meant the fraction of total T cells that were SARS-CoV-2-associated. Using the MIRA data, every spike-specific TCR was mapped to the spike region that the TCR reacted to and assigned to either a CD4 or a CD8 class. Log10-transformed breadth and depth values were compared by one-way ANOVA with Sidak's multiple comparisons tests. This is the immuneACCESS table as TCRdb keeps it, with only in-frame sequences that have V and J called. A part of the clones is gone; compared with another copy, unresolved V genes explain less than half, and the rest is unexplained. That table supplies the V and J calls and clone size; D and trimming were determined from the DNA. Counted in this sample were over 120,000 clones; 92% of them appeared once. The ten largest make up less than 3.5% of the sample.

Broad study findings and their caveats: Reportedly, almost half of the unique spike-specific TCRs recognized epitopes lying outside the regions that are mutated in the B.1.351 and B.1.1.7 variants. Conclusions about previously exposed vaccinees are limited because only a handful of AZD1222 recipients were SARS-CoV-2 seropositive at baseline. After two AZD1222 doses, spike-specific TCR breadth and depth were significantly higher than at day 0 and than in MenACWY recipients. Participants were mostly white British, with more females than males. The authors suggested clonal diversity may have been underestimated. The 56-69-year group was small, and its depth increase did not reach significance, likely because of low power. Vaccine-associated CD4 TCRs spanned the whole spike protein, with dominant responses in regions 160-218 and 743-854. No day 14 peak-response samples were available, so repertoires were characterized only after the peak T cell response.

As regards this clone: Its antigen is unknown. Base qualities are not provided; no much larger clone lies one nucleotide away.

Ends trimmed: V by 2 bases, J by 4 bases; bases unmatched to a gene: 1. The CDR3 goes from the cysteine to the phenylalanine over 14 residues. This entry keeps only the CDR3 DNA: 42 bases, framed from base 1. CDR1 and CDR2 were assigned from the germline V gene as LGHNT and FRNRAP. The sequences come from peripheral blood, collected 28 days after the second AZD1222 dose. The rearranged segments are TRBV12-5 and TRBJ2-2; 7 middle bases align to TRBD1. The TCR was taken from an adult who received the AZD1222 COVID-19 vaccine. For the CDR3, the sequence is CASGLSGGTGELFF. Here is the DNA: TGTGCTAGTGGTTTGTCAGGGGGCACCGGGGAGCTGTTTTTT.